This T cell receptor beta chain was recovered during a study of OX40 agonist ivuxolimab in advanced cancers. Study in general: The mean age was roughly 60 years, ranging from roughly 23 to 80, with under 90% of participants male.

TCRdb's table, derived via immunoSEQ multiplex PCR, lists solely in-frame clones and lacks some. The sample includes some 60,000 clones, less than 95% of them seen just once. The CDR3 is 15 residues long. The V gene's germline CDR1 is MNHEY and CDR2 SMNVEV (reference sequence). Trimming cost V 5 bases and J 5 bases, with 19 bases left between them. Samples of blood were obtained at baseline, on cycle 4 day 1, and on cycle 7 day 1. This receptor was taken from an adult with an advanced solid tumor such as melanoma, head and neck, liver or kidney cancer. Sequencing used CD4+ or CD8+ T cells sorted from blood, obtained in a trial of the OX40 agonist ivuxolimab. V gene TRBV27 combines with J gene TRBJ2-7; TRBD2 is a possible D gene (5 bases). CDR3 protein: CASSPSPGMVDEQYF. CDR3 bases: TGTGCCAGCAGTCCATCCCCGGGGATGGTCGACGAGCAGTACTTC.